The 30 T cell receptor beta chains listed next were all sequenced from one sample in a study of spatial heterogeneity in lung cancer. Time point here: sample taken at primary tumor resection. TCRdb recomputed calls from the 5' RACE reads with MiXCR, one row per CDR3 protein. The sample shows 10,000 to 15,000 distinct CDR3 sequences, less than 4.5% of them seen only once. Sample: PBMCs, taken at surgery. The receptors were sampled from a male donor with early-stage non-small cell lung cancer.

This clonotype was counted at least ten times. V is TRBV7-9 and J is TRBJ2-1, with 14 nucleotides matching TRBD2. Trimming at V came to 5 bases and at J to 14 bases, leaving 14 bases not matched to a gene. The germline CDR1 and CDR2 sequences are SEHNR and FQNEAQ (reference sequence). The CDR3 has 16 residues. The CDR3 sequence: CASSPRRLAGGIWEFF. CDR3 coding DNA: TGTGCCAGCAGCCCACGCCGACTAGCGGGAGGGATCTGGGAGTTCTTC.

This clonotype was recorded many times. The chain is built from TRBV7-9 and TRBJ1-1; weak D call: TRBD1 (5 bases). This CDR3 is 15 amino acids long. The V end lost 4 bases, the J end lost 1 base, and 13 bases lay between the germline ends. Germline CDR1 reads SEHNR; CDR2 reads FQNEAQ (reference sequence). CDR3 DNA: TGTGCCAGCAGCTCGCAGGACATATCGAACACTGAAGCTTTCTTT. Translated: CASSSQDISNTEAFF.

This clonotype was seen only a few times. The V call is TRBV6-1, the J call TRBJ2-7; maybe TRBD1 (6 bases). Germline-derived CDR1 and CDR2 are MNHNS and SASEGT. V lost 9 bases to trimming and J lost 3 bases, with 18 bases between them. The CDR3 sequence is 14 residues long. CDR3 coding DNA: TGTGCCAGTGCCATTGCAGGGGCCCGCTACGAGCAGTACTTC. This gives the protein CASAIAGARYEQYF.

A few counts support this clonotype. V and J are TRBV7-9 and TRBJ1-1; D call uncertain. Trimming removed 3 bases from V and 6 bases from J, with 8 bases in between. CDR3 length equals 12 residues. Germline values: CDR1 SEHNR, CDR2 FQNEAQ (reference sequence). The CDR3 DNA is TGTGCCAGCAGCTTCTCGGGAGCTGAAGCTTTCTTT. Its translation is CASSFSGAEAFF. Together with reference TRBV7-9 and TRBJ1-1, the CDR3 gives the full variable domain: DTGVSQNPRHKITKRGQNVTFRCDPISEHNRLYWYRQTLGQGPEFLTYFQNEAQLEKSRLLSDRFSAERPKGSFSTLEIQRTEQGDSAMYLCASSFSGAEAFFGQGTRLTVV.

This clonotype was observed many times. The chain has TRBV5-1 and TRBJ2-5; 8 bases fit TRBD1. The CDR3 consists of 14 residues. CDR1 is SGHRS, CDR2 YFSETQ, per germline. The V and J ends lost 2 bases and 2 bases, in that order; junction bases with no gene match: 2. CDR3 residues: CASSLQGGQETQYF. The DNA of the CDR3 is TGCGCCAGCAGCTTACAGGGGGGACAAGAGACCCAGTACTTC. The entire variable domain, with the rest obtained from reference TRBV5-1 and TRBJ2-5, is as follows: KAGVTQTPRYLIKTRGQQVTLSCSPISGHRSVSWYQQTPGQGLQFLFEYFSETQRNKGNFPGRFSGRQFSNSRSEMNVSTLELGDSALYLCASSLQGGQETQYFGPGTRLLVL.

This rearrangement joins TRBV7-2 to TRBJ2-7; D uncertain. V lost 8 bases to trimming and J lost 4 bases, with 15 bases between them. This CDR3 has 13 amino acids. Germline CDR1 is SGHTA and CDR2 is FQGNSA. DNA of the CDR3: TGTGCCAGCGGGCGAGGCCCCGATTACGAGCAGTACTTC. Amino acid sequence: CASGRGPDYEQYF. Using reference TRBV7-2 and TRBJ2-7 for the parts outside the CDR3, the full variable domain is GAGVSQSPSNKVTEKGKDVELRCDPISGHTALYWYRQSLGQGLEFLIYFQGNSAPDKSGLPSDRFSAERTGGSVSTLTIQRTQQEDSAVYLCASGRGPDYEQYFGPGTRLTVT.

This clonotype has a count of ten or more. V is TRBV28 and J is TRBJ2-1, with 9 bases identical to TRBD2. Germline V gene lookup returns CDR1 MDHEN and CDR2 SYDVKM. CDR3 length: 16 amino acids. V gave up 6 bases and J gave up 2 bases; unmatched junction bases: 8. The DNA of the CDR3 is TGTGCCAGCAGCAATCTAGCGGGACGGACCTACAATGAGCAGTTCTTC. Protein product: CASSNLAGRTYNEQFF.

This clonotype occurred a few times. The chain uses TRBV7-8 and TRBJ2-5, with no clear D. V was shortened by 4 bases and J by 5 bases, with 8 bases between the two germline ends. The CDR3 is 12 amino acids. Germline assignment: CDR1 SGHVS and CDR2 FQNEAQ. CDR3 protein: CASSSAVETQYF. The CDR3 DNA reads TGTGCCAGCAGCTCGGCAGTGGAGACCCAGTACTTC.

This clonotype was found many times. The V and J genes are TRBV20-1 and TRBJ2-7, with TRBD1 matching over 12 bases. Germline trimming cut 5 bases from V and 5 bases from J; bases unmatched to any gene: 4. From germline, CDR1 is DFQATT and CDR2 SNEGSKA (reference sequence). The CDR3 is made up of 13 amino acids. The CDR3 nucleotides read TGCAGTGCTCCCGGGACAGGGGGCCACGAGCAGTACTTC. The encoded protein is CSAPGTGGHEQYF.

This clonotype was seen repeatedly, ten times or more. CDR3 in DNA: TGTGCCAGCAGCCATAGACAGGGGACGCTTCAAGAGACCCAGTACTTC. It is translated as CASSHRQGTLQETQYF. The chain recombines TRBV5-6 with TRBJ2-5; 8 bases fit TRBD1. V gave up 4 bases and J gave up 2 bases; unmatched junction bases: 10. This CDR3 has 16 residues. Germline V lookup: CDR1 SGHDT, CDR2 YYEEEE.

This clonotype was counted at least ten times. This CDR3 is CASSPPPVYEQYF. In DNA form, the CDR3 reads TGTGCCAGCAGCCCCCCCCCCGTTTACGAGCAGTACTTC. The chain couples TRBV28 to TRBJ2-7; unclear D gene. Trimming pared 6 bases from V and 4 bases from J, leaving 13 bases between. The CDR3 has 13 residues. CDR1 and CDR2 from the germline V gene are MDHEN and SYDVKM.

This clonotype is medium-sized. The chain combines TRBV28 with TRBJ2-7, with 7 bases aligning to TRBD1. Germline values: CDR1 MDHEN, CDR2 SYDVKM. The junction had 11 bases not matched to a gene; V was cut back by 6 bases and J by 3 bases. This CDR3 is built from 15 residues. CDR3 in DNA: TGTGCCAGCAGCTCGACCGGGACAGCTGGCTACGAGCAGTACTTC. This encodes CASSSTGTAGYEQYF.

With respect to this clonotype: A much larger clone lies one base from this, so it may be a read error. This chain links TRBV27 with TRBJ2-7; a possible D gene is TRBD2 (6 bases). Trimming left V 8 bases short and J 1 base short, with 15 bases between. The length of the CDR3 is 14 residues. The germline CDR1 and CDR2 sequences are MNHEY and SMNVEV (reference sequence). The CDR3 nucleotides read TGTGCCAGCCGAGAAGAACGGGAGTCCTACGAGCAGTACTTC. Encoded protein: CASREERESYEQYF.

The V and J genes are TRBV7-2 and TRBJ2-3, with a weak D call TRBD2 (5 bases). The CDR3 runs 14 residues. Trimming took 5 bases from V and 2 from J, leaving 11 bases between them. Germline V gene lookup returns CDR1 SGHTA and CDR2 FQGNSA. The CDR3 sequence: CASSLDRDTDTQYF. As DNA, the CDR3 is TGTGCCAGCAGCCTAGACCGGGACACAGATACGCAGTATTTT.

The table lists this clonotype with a few counts. The V gene is TRBV24-1, the J gene TRBJ1-1, with 10 bases lining up with TRBD1. Germline CDR1 KGHDR, CDR2 SFDVKD. J gave up 3 bases and V 7 bases, and 4 bases lay outside the gene matches. The CDR3 covers 14 residues. The CDR3 loop reads CATRAGQGYTEAFF. CDR3 nucleotide sequence: TGTGCCACCAGGGCGGGACAGGGGTACACTGAAGCTTTCTTT.

Ten or more counts support this clonotype. The chain carries TRBV6-5 and TRBJ1-4, with a weak D call TRBD1 (5 bases). V was clipped by 6 bases and J by 10 bases, with 9 bases between them. The CDR3 is 11 amino acids. Germline loops: CDR1 MNHEY, CDR2 SVGAGI. DNA of the CDR3: TGTGCCAGCAGCCAGGGAGGAAAACTGTTTTTT. It specifies CASSQGGKLFF.

This clonotype occurred many times. The chain has TRBV9 and TRBJ2-1; unclear D gene. Deletions cut 4 bases from V and 6 bases from J, with 8 bases between. CDR3 length: 12 residues. Germline CDR1 and CDR2: SGDLS and YYNGEE. The CDR3 DNA sequence: TGTGCCAGCAGCACCCGCCCCAATGAGCAGTTCTTC. Protein sequence: CASSTRPNEQFF.

This clonotype was counted at least ten times. CDR3 sequence reads: CASSPRTEGPSGANVLTF. The CDR3 region has the DNA TGTGCCAGCAGCCCCAGGACAGAAGGCCCCTCTGGGGCCAACGTCCTGACTTTC. The J gene is TRBJ2-6, the V gene TRBV9; a possible D gene is TRBD1 (6 bases). Trimming removed 4 bases from V and 0 bases from J, with 17 bases in between. Germline CDR1 SGDLS, CDR2 YYNGEE. This CDR3 has 18 amino acids.

This clonotype was found many times. The J gene is TRBJ1-1, the V gene TRBV7-2; D is unclear. Trimming shortened V by 5 bases and J by 8 bases, and 12 bases separated the two germline ends. The CDR3 runs to 12 residues. The germline CDR1 and CDR2 sequences are SGHTA and FQGNSA. The CDR3 loop reads CASSNPYEEAFF. CDR3 nucleotides: TGTGCCAGCAGCAACCCCTACGAGGAAGCTTTCTTT.

This clonotype has at least ten counts. This rearrangement joins TRBV4-2 to TRBJ2-5; 11 nucleotides line up with TRBD2. Germline CDR1 is LGHNA and CDR2 is YNFKEQ. This CDR3 spans 14 amino acids. Trimming at V came to 4 bases and at J to 3 bases, leaving 1 base not matched to a gene. For the CDR3, the DNA is TGTGCCAGCAGCCTGGGACTAGCGGAAGAGACCCAGTACTTC. Translated: CASSLGLAEETQYF.

The table lists this clonotype with many counts. This chain connects TRBV20-1 to TRBJ2-5; 11 bases align to TRBD2. V gave up 3 bases and J gave up 10 bases; unmatched junction bases: 1. The CDR3 contains 11 residues. Germline V gene lookup returns CDR1 DFQATT and CDR2 SNEGSKA (reference sequence). The CDR3 DNA reads TGCAGTGCTAGGGGACTAGCGGACCAGTACTTC. It translates to CSARGLADQYF.

This clonotype was detected many times. This sequence joins TRBV28 and TRBJ2-1; no reliable D call. This CDR3 spans 13 amino acids. The V end lost 6 bases, the J end lost 6 bases, and 12 bases lay between the germline ends. From germline, CDR1 is MDHEN and CDR2 SYDVKM. CDR3 in DNA: TGTGCCAGCAGGTCTCTATGGCTCAATGAGCAGTTCTTC. Translated: CASRSLWLNEQFF. Looking up the rest from reference TRBV28 and TRBJ2-1 gives the full variable domain: DVKVTQSSRYLVKRTGEKVFLECVQDMDHENMFWYRQDPGLGLRLIYFSYDVKMKEKGDIPEGYSVSREKKERFSLILESASTNQTSMYLCASRSLWLNEQFFGPGTRLTVL.

A few counts support this clonotype. The rearrangement joins TRBV28 to TRBJ1-2; 7 bases line up with TRBD1. The CDR3 spans 13 residues. After removal of 11 bases from V and 4 bases from J, the junction contained 10 bases not matched to a gene. Germline values: CDR1 MDHEN, CDR2 SYDVKM. For the CDR3, the DNA is TGTGCCCACGCCCAAGGGACAGCCTATGGCTACACCTTC. The encoded protein is CAHAQGTAYGYTF.

This clonotype was seen many times. The chain joins TRBV7-9 to TRBJ1-6; D uncertain. CDR1 and CDR2 from the germline V gene are SEHNR and FQNEAQ (reference sequence). The CDR3 contains 17 residues. V shed 5 bases and J shed 5 bases, with 19 bases lying between them. The CDR3 DNA sequence: TGTGCCAGCAGCCCCACCCCCTGGACCAAAAATAATTCACCCCTCCACTTT. Translation: CASSPTPWTKNNSPLHF. The variable domain in full, completed from reference TRBV7-9 and TRBJ1-6, reads DTGVSQNPRHKITKRGQNVTFRCDPISEHNRLYWYRQTLGQGPEFLTYFQNEAQLEKSRLLSDRFSAERPKGSFSTLEIQRTEQGDSAMYLCASSPTPWTKNNSPLHFGNGTRLTVT.

This clonotype was seen many times. The chain uses TRBV7-2 and TRBJ1-5; perhaps TRBD1 as D (6 bases). The germline CDR1 and CDR2 sequences are SGHTA and FQGNSA. This CDR3 is built from 13 residues. Between the trimmed V and J ends, which lost 11 bases and 5 bases, there was a span of 16 bases. CDR3 DNA sequence: TGTGCCTGCGGCAGGGGAAGCGATCAGCCCCAGCATTTT. Translated: CACGRGSDQPQHF.

The chain combines TRBV5-1 with TRBJ1-2, with TRBD1 identical over 9 bases. There are 13 residues in the CDR3. Trimming removed 4 bases from V and 6 bases from J; junction bases left unmatched: 4. Germline loops: CDR1 SGHRS, CDR2 YFSETQ. The chain's CDR3 is CASSPRTGDGYTF. Here the CDR3 DNA reads TGCGCCAGCAGCCCCCGGACAGGGGATGGCTACACCTTC.

There are many counts of this clonotype. The chain has TRBV20-1 and TRBJ2-3, with TRBD2 matching 9 bases. This CDR3 region has 17 residues. The J segment lost 3 bases and the V segment lost 1 base, leaving 11 bases of the junction unmatched. Germline lookup yields CDR1 DFQATT and CDR2 SNEGSKA (reference sequence). Written as DNA, the CDR3 is TGCAGTGCTAGAGGAGTAGCGGGAGATAGGATAACAGATACGCAGTATTTT. Translated, it gives CSARGVAGDRITDTQYF.

This clonotype was picked up many times. The chain combines TRBV28 with TRBJ2-5; weak D call: TRBD2 (6 bases). This CDR3 region has 12 residues. Trimming took off 6 bases at V and 5 bases at J, with 10 bases between the two ends. Germline CDR1 reads MDHEN; CDR2 reads SYDVKM. The CDR3 nucleotides read TGTGCCAGCAGGAGGGGACTCGAGACCCAGTACTTC. Translating it yields CASRRGLETQYF.

This clonotype has ten or more counts. The rearrangement uses TRBV20-1 and TRBJ1-4, with 7 bases lining up with TRBD1. V shed 5 bases, J shed 6 bases, and the junction held 3 bases outside the gene matches. The germline V gene has CDR1 DFQATT and CDR2 SNEGSKA (reference sequence). CDR3 length equals 12 residues. The CDR3, as DNA: TGCAGTGCTGTCAGGGGGGATGAAAAACTGTTTTTT. It codes for CSAVRGDEKLFF.

This clonotype was observed a handful of times. This chain connects TRBV5-1 to TRBJ2-7; perhaps TRBD2 as D (5 bases). V lost 3 bases and J 3 bases, leaving 16 bases between the germline ends. The CDR3 sequence is 15 residues long. Germline V CDR1 and CDR2: SGHRS, YFSETQ. CDR3 sequence reads: CASSSEASSIYEQYF. The CDR3, as DNA: TGCGCCAGCAGCTCCGAAGCTAGCAGCATCTACGAGCAGTACTTC.